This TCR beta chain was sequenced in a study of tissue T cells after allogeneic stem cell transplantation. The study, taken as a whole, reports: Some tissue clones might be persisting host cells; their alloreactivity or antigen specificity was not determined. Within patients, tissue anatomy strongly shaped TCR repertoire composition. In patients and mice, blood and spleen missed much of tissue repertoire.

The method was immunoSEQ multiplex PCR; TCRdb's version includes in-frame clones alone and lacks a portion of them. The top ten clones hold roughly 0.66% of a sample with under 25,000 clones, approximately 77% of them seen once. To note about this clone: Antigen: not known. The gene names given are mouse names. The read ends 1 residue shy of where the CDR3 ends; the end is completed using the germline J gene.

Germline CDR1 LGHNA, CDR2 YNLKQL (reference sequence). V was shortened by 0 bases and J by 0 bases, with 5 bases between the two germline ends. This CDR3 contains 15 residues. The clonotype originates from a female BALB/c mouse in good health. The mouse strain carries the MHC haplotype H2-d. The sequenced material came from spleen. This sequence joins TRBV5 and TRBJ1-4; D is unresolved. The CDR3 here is CASSQDNLSNERLFF. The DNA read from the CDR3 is TGTGCCAGCAGCCAAGACAATCTTTCCAACGAAAGATTATTT.